This paragraph reports one TCR beta chain. The antigen remains unidentified. This related bone marrow graft donor gave peripheral blood on the day of marrow donation. This record belongs to a study of T cells after posttransplantation cyclophosphamide. Study observations and caveats: Skin or GI-infiltrating T cells shared few TRB sequences with blood. Later post-transplant blood repertoires were often dominated by donor CD8+ memory clones.

The V gene lost 2 bases and the J gene lost 1 base, with 13 bases spanning the gap. Germline V gives CDR1 MGHDK, CDR2 SYGVNS. CDR3 size: 16 residues. The repertoire was sequenced with immunoSEQ multiplex PCR; TCRdb's copy has only in-frame clones and lacks some. Singletons are absent from the sample, which has tens of thousands of clones. The chain couples TRBV25-1 to TRBJ2-3; possibly TRBD2 for D (5 bases). The TCR originated in a woman aged 50 to 60 in good health and a related stem cell transplant donor. Input material: PBMCs. CDR3 protein: CASSELDSPGTDTQYF. The CDR3 DNA reads as TGTGCCAGCAGTGAACTGGACTCGCCGGGCACAGATACGCAGTATTTT.